The clone carrying this T cell receptor (beta chain) was picked up one time. Its antigen remains unidentified. Germline V lookup: CDR1 SEHNR, CDR2 FQNEAQ (reference sequence). This CDR3 has 12 amino acids. The J segment lost 11 bases and the V segment lost 4 bases, leaving 6 bases of the junction unmatched. The data stem from a study of cytomegalovirus exposure and HLA in healthy donors. The PCR was carried out with 60 Vbeta primers and 13 Jbeta primers. In the original workflow: As a later analysis found, there were tens of millions of unique TCR beta chains, of which 8.5 million to 13 million were shared. The data were produced by immunoSEQ multiplex PCR, yet TCRdb's version contains in-frame clones alone and is incomplete. The D gene and trimming were derived from the DNA, and the V and J assignments and clone size from that table. The top ten clones hold around 5.8% of a sample with fewer than 85,000 clones, around 78% of them seen once.

Whole-study findings and limits: Association of a missense DCLRE1C variant with TCR beta V- and J-gene trimming was reported in a later analysis. In vitro assays verified that three CMV-associated chains recognized CMV antigens specifically.

This sequence was found in a male donor in good health and CMV-seropositive. V usage is TRBV7-9 and J usage is TRBJ1-1, with 8 bases matching TRBD1. The specimen was PBMCs. The CDR3 nucleotides are TGTGCCAGCAGCTCAGACAGGGGCCAGGCTTTCTTT. Its protein is CASSSDRGQAFF.